This TCR beta chain was recorded in a study of blood T cell repertoires in COVID-19. Study context: COVID-19 samples collected from the United States, Italy and Spain covered acute and convalescent phases. Nucleic acid was either cDNA or gDNA, and it came from T cells, B-cell-depleted T cells, or PBMCs.

This clone has a handful of counts. Source study methods: Reference gene primers were amplified, and this amplification served to estimate nucleated cell counts. Clones were sequenced by immunoSEQ multiplex PCR, and TCRdb holds only the in-frame ones, with some missing. The V and J calls and clone size come from that table; D and trimming were worked out from the DNA. The table includes 70,000 to 95,000 clones, about 88% detected once. The sequencing sample was made of peripheral blood. This sequence originates from a woman older than 75 with active COVID-19.

CDR3 coding DNA: TGTGCCAGCAGCTGGGGGACTAGCCTCTACGAGCAGTACTTC. Translated, it gives CASSWGTSLYEQYF. The genes are TRBV5-4 and TRBJ2-7; TRBD2 matches 9 bases. Germline CDR1 is SGHNT and CDR2 is YYREEE (reference sequence). Trimming at V came to 3 bases and at J to 3 bases, leaving 4 bases not matched to a gene. This CDR3 has 14 amino acids. The whole variable domain, filled in from reference TRBV5-4 and TRBJ2-7, reads ETGVTQSPTHLIKTRGQQVTLRCSSQSGHNTVSWYQQALGQGPQFIFQYYREEENGRGNFPPRFSGLQFPNYSSELNVNALELDDSALYLCASSWGTSLYEQYFGPGTRLTVT.